A selection of T cell receptor beta chains follows, all from one sample in a study of cytomegalovirus exposure and HLA in healthy donors. Method: immunoSEQ multiplex PCR; TCRdb's copy keeps in-frame clones and lacks some. The table records over 150,000 clones, about 71% of them present only once. The sample was PBMCs. These receptors originate from a man aged 45-65 years in good health and CMV-seronegative. Each CDR3 is given with its conserved first and last residue. D genes are given only for firm matches. Where a row states a size, it is once, few, many or the class of an expanded clone; other rows omit it.

14	.	TRBV2	.	TRBJ1-1	CASLGLEGSTEAFF	TGTGCCAGCTTGGGTTTGGAGGGGAGCACTGAAGCTTTCTTT
14	.	TRBV5-1	.	TRBJ2-1	CASSRVPGDNEQFF	TGCGCCAGCAGCAGGGTCCCGGGGGACAATGAGCAGTTCTTC
15	TRBD2	TRBV18	.	TRBJ2-3	CASSPPSGAPSTQYF	TGTGCCAGCTCACCACCTAGCGGGGCCCCCAGCACGCAGTATTTT
15	.	TRBV2	few	TRBJ2-5	CASSSDRAGGETQYF	TGTGCCAGCAGTAGCGACAGGGCCGGGGGAGAGACCCAGTACTTC
13	.	TRBV18	.	TRBJ1-4	CASSPTVGEKLFF	TGTGCCAGCTCACCTACAGTTGGGGAAAAACTGTTTTTT
14	TRBD1	TRBV19	few	TRBJ1-1	CASSVRGQNTEAFF	TGTGCCAGTAGTGTGAGGGGGCAGAACACTGAAGCTTTCTTT
16	TRBD2	TRBV5-4	.	TRBJ2-5	CASSLASGGRTETQYF	TGTGCCAGCAGCTTGGCTAGCGGGGGGCGTACGGAGACCCAGTACTTC
15	.	TRBV7-2	.	TRBJ1-2	CASSLGPEGGSGYTF	TGTGCCAGCAGCTTAGGCCCGGAGGGTGGTAGTGGCTACACCTTC
15	.	TRBV7-8	.	TRBJ2-1	CASSLGRGSYNEQFF	TGTGCCAGCAGCTTGGGCAGGGGCTCCTACAATGAGCAGTTCTTC
13	TRBD1	TRBV6-6	.	TRBJ1-1	CASNRQTGLEAFF	TGTGCCAGCAATCGCCAGACAGGGCTTGAAGCTTTCTTT
13	.	TRBV15	.	TRBJ2-7	CATSRDQGYEQYF	TGTGCCACCAGCAGAGATCAGGGTTACGAGCAGTACTTC
14	.	TRBV28	.	TRBJ1-6	CASSSHQGGSPLHF	TGTGCCAGCAGTTCCCATCAGGGTGGTTCACCCCTCCACTTT
14	TRBD1	TRBV6-6	.	TRBJ2-7	CASTGTGTSYEQYF	TGTGCCAGCACCGGGACAGGGACCTCCTACGAGCAGTACTTC
14	TRBD1	TRBV7-2	few	TRBJ2-7	CASSLGTGAYEQYF	TGTGCCAGCAGCTTAGGGACAGGGGCCTACGAGCAGTACTTC
13	.	TRBV7-3	.	TRBJ1-1	CASSLQGNTEAFF	TGTGCCAGCAGCCTACAGGGGAACACTGAAGCTTTCTTT
15	TRBD1	TRBV5-1	.	TRBJ2-7	CASSPAGTGGYEQYF	TGCGCCAGCAGCCCGGCCGGGACAGGGGGGTACGAGCAGTACTTC
16	TRBD2	TRBV18	few	TRBJ2-2	CASSLAGAPNTGELFF	TGTGCCAGCTCTTTAGCGGGGGCTCCGAACACCGGGGAGCTGTTTTTT
15	.	TRBV28	.	TRBJ1-5	CASSLYSGTDQPQHF	TGTGCCAGCAGTTTATATTCGGGAACCGATCAGCCCCAGCATTTT
14	.	TRBV5-1	.	TRBJ2-7	CASSLAPGLYEQYF	TGCGCCAGCAGCCTGGCCCCGGGACTCTACGAGCAGTACTTC
14	.	TRBV7-3	.	TRBJ1-1	CASSQGGKVTEAFF	TGTGCCAGCAGCCAAGGGGGTAAAGTCACTGAAGCTTTCTTT
14	.	TRBV12-5	.	TRBJ1-2	CASGFHTGSHGYTF	TGTGCTAGTGGTTTTCACACAGGGAGCCATGGCTACACCTTC
12	.	TRBV6-1	.	TRBJ2-2	CASSASSGELFF	TGTGCCAGCAGTGCTAGCTCCGGGGAGCTGTTTTTT
15	.	TRBV4-2	.	TRBJ2-3	CASSQRHGGTDTQYF	TGTGCCAGCAGCCAACGCCACGGCGGGACAGATACGCAGTATTTT
14	TRBD1	TRBV5-5	.	TRBJ2-7	CASSLRTGSYEQYF	TGTGCCAGCAGCTTAAGGACAGGGAGCTACGAGCAGTACTTC
14	.	TRBV27	.	TRBJ2-3	CASSFYIEADTQYF	TGTGCCAGCAGTTTCTATATAGAAGCAGATACGCAGTATTTT
15	.	TRBV4-1	.	TRBJ1-5	CASSQAPRENQPQHF	TGCGCCAGCAGCCAAGCCCCACGGGAGAATCAGCCCCAGCATTTT
12	.	TRBV7-9	.	TRBJ2-5	CASSLASETQYF	TGTGCCAGCAGCTTAGCGAGCGAGACCCAGTACTTC
13	.	TRBV6-1	once	TRBJ2-3	CASSEGAGVAQYF	TGTGCCAGCAGTGAAGGGGCAGGCGTTGCGCAGTATTTT
13	.	TRBV5-4	.	TRBJ1-2	CASSLDSFYGYTF	TGTGCCAGCAGCCTGGACAGTTTCTATGGCTACACCTTC
13	.	TRBV6-5	.	TRBJ1-1	CASSIGLRTEAFF	TGTGCCAGCAGCATAGGTTTGCGGACTGAAGCTTTCTTT
14	TRBD1	TRBV5-4	once	TRBJ1-1	CASSRGQDNTEAFF	TGTGCCAGCAGCAGGGGACAGGATAACACTGAAGCTTTCTTT
14	.	TRBV28	once	TRBJ2-7	CASRSGTRVYEQYF	TGTGCCAGCAGGTCGGGTACGAGGGTCTACGAGCAGTACTTC
16	TRBD1	TRBV27	.	TRBJ1-4	CASSSGQGRTNEKLFF	TGTGCCAGCAGTTCCGGACAGGGGAGAACTAATGAAAAACTGTTTTTT
18	.	TRBV23-1	few	TRBJ1-6	CASNLASGDGPYNSPLHF	TGCGCCAGCAACCTCGCTAGCGGGGACGGACCATATAATTCACCCCTCCACTTT
15	.	TRBV11-2	.	TRBJ1-6	CASSLVRGNNSPLHF	TGTGCCAGCAGCTTAGTGCGGGGAAATAATTCACCCCTCCACTTT
15	TRBD1	TRBV5-6	.	TRBJ2-5	CASSNPLRGLREQYF	TGTGCCAGCAGCAACCCCCTCAGGGGGCTAAGAGAGCAGTACTTC
16	.	TRBV27	.	TRBJ1-6	CASSPRPGQENSPLHF	TGTGCCAGCAGCCCGAGACCAGGCCAAGAGAATTCACCCCTCCACTTT
16	TRBD2	TRBV7-3	few	TRBJ2-2	CASSLTGLAVTGELFF	TGTGCCAGCAGCCTAACGGGACTAGCGGTCACCGGGGAGCTGTTTTTT
17	TRBD2	TRBV5-1	few	TRBJ2-3	CASSLWGSSGGTDTQYF	TGCGCCAGCAGCTTGTGGGGTAGTAGCGGGGGGACAGATACGCAGTATTTT
12	TRBD1	TRBV29-1	once	TRBJ2-3	CSVTQGSDTQYF	TGCAGCGTAACACAGGGGTCAGATACGCAGTATTTT
15	TRBD1	TRBV7-2	few	TRBJ1-1	CASSLEEGARTEAFF	TGTGCCAGCAGCTTAGAGGAGGGGGCGCGGACTGAAGCTTTCTTT
16	.	TRBV7-2	few	TRBJ2-1	CASSLRVTGSYNEQFF	TGTGCCAGCAGCTTAAGAGTTACAGGGTCCTACAATGAGCAGTTCTTC
15	TRBD1	TRBV5-6	.	TRBJ2-5	CASSTWTGLGETQYF	TGTGCCAGCAGCACATGGACAGGGCTGGGGGAGACCCAGTACTTC
14	TRBD1	TRBV29-1	.	TRBJ1-2	CSALRTGGGGGYTF	TGCAGCGCCCTAAGGACAGGGGGAGGGGGGGGCTACACCTTC
17	.	TRBV19	.	TRBJ1-6	CASSIARTGILYSPLHF	TGTGCCAGTAGTATAGCTCGGACGGGGATTCTTTATTCACCCCTCCACTTT
15	.	TRBV5-1	.	TRBJ1-5	CASSLTGLSNQPQHF	TGCGCCAGCAGCTTAACAGGGTTGAGCAATCAGCCCCAGCATTTT
16	.	TRBV7-9	once	TRBJ2-1	CASSLQGAFSYNEQFF	TGTGCCAGCAGCCTACAGGGAGCGTTCTCCTACAATGAGCAGTTCTTC
16	TRBD2	TRBV5-4	.	TRBJ2-5	CASRGRLAGGQETQYF	TGTGCCAGCAGGGGGCGGCTAGCGGGGGGGCAAGAGACCCAGTACTTC
12	.	TRBV28	.	TRBJ1-2	CASSLRANGYTF	TGTGCCAGCAGTCTCAGGGCGAATGGCTACACCTTC
16	TRBD2	TRBV7-2	.	TRBJ2-7	CASRSNSGGARYEQYF	TGTGCCAGCAGATCCAACAGCGGGGGGGCCAGGTACGAGCAGTACTTC
14	TRBD1	TRBV5-1	.	TRBJ1-1	CASSDHRGPLEAFF	TGCGCCAGCAGCGATCACAGGGGACCCCTTGAAGCTTTCTTT
15	.	TRBV28	.	TRBJ2-7	CASSGVLAPTYEQYF	TGTGCCAGCAGCGGTGTACTAGCTCCTACCTACGAGCAGTACTTC
15	.	TRBV7-2	.	TRBJ2-7	CASSLVLQSHSEQYF	TGTGCCAGCAGCTTAGTGCTGCAGTCCCACAGCGAGCAGTACTTC
15	TRBD1	TRBV5-4	once	TRBJ1-4	CTSFRGDRSFEKLFF	TGTACCAGCTTTCGTGGGGACAGATCTTTTGAAAAACTGTTTTTT